The text below deals with one TCR beta chain. The sample comes from a study of beta chain features in type 1 diabetes. The authors reverse transcribed all of the isolated RNA, so sequencing captured expressed TCRB transcripts. Produced via immunoSEQ multiplex PCR; TCRdb's table is partial and in-frame only. Of 900,000 or so clones listed, roughly 17% are singletons. Trimming cost V 8 bases and J 3 bases; bases outside gene matches: 5. This CDR3 has 15 residues. The germline CDR1 and CDR2 sequences are KGHSH and LQKENI. Material for sequencing was naive CD4+ T cells from blood. This TCR was recovered from a woman under 30 in good health. The rearrangement links TRBV18 to TRBJ2-3, with 13 bases matching TRBD2. CDR3 protein: CASRTSGSRTDTQYF. The CDR3 DNA reads as TGTGCCAGCCGGACTAGCGGGAGTCGAACAGATACGCAGTATTTT.